This T cell receptor (beta chain) appears in the sequencing data of a study of cytomegalovirus exposure and HLA in healthy donors. General study points: Exclusion as indistinguishable affected some V segments, including TRBV6-2 and TRBV6-3.

From germline, CDR1 is MDHEN and CDR2 SYDVKM. V lost 5 bases, J lost 4 bases, and 5 bases stayed unmatched. The length of the CDR3 is 15 residues. Vbeta (60) and Jbeta (13) primers were used in the PCR. Some clones are missing from TCRdb's copy, which holds only in-frame ones; the method was immunoSEQ multiplex PCR. The data show some 76,000 clones, roughly 90% seen once. For this clone: Its antigen is still unknown.

The TCR sequence derives from a woman in her twenties or thirties in good health and CMV-seronegative. Sequenced: PBMCs. V is TRBV28 and J is TRBJ1-4; 9 nucleotides line up with TRBD1. The DNA of the CDR3 is TGTGCCAGCAGTCACAGGGGGCGGGGTAATGAAAAACTGTTTTTT. It codes for CASSHRGRGNEKLFF.